Following are 5 T cell receptor beta chains from one sample sequenced in a study of shared clonotypes between healthy human individuals. The table came from immunoSEQ multiplex PCR; TCRdb's copy has only in-frame clones and leaves some out. Of 170,000 or so clones in the sample, over 50% were seen once. The specimen sequenced was memory CD4+ T cells sorted from blood. Subset reported: CD45RA-negative fraction. The origin of the receptors is a man aged 25 to 40 in good health.

This sequence joins TRBV5-4 and TRBJ2-1; possible D gene TRBD2, 6 bases. The germline gives CDR1 SGHNT, CDR2 YYREEE (reference sequence). V was clipped by 0 bases and J by 4 bases, with 14 bases between them. The CDR3 totals 16 residues. The CDR3 protein is CASSLEATREYNEQFF. The CDR3 DNA is TGTGCCAGCAGCTTGGAAGCGACTAGGGAATACAATGAGCAGTTCTTC.

This clone was counted between two and nine times. V and J are TRBV7-9 and TRBJ2-5; TRBD1 or TRBD2 may be the D gene (5 bases each). The CDR3 is 14 residues long. Trimming cost V 3 bases and J 6 bases, with 14 bases left between them. Germline V gene data show CDR1 as SEHNR and CDR2 as FQNEAQ (reference sequence). Written as DNA, the CDR3 is TGTGCCAGCAGCTTCGGGCTTCTGGGACAGACCCAGTACTTC. Protein sequence: CASSFGLLGQTQYF. Variable domain in full (rest from reference TRBV7-9 and TRBJ2-5): DTGVSQNPRHKITKRGQNVTFRCDPISEHNRLYWYRQTLGQGPEFLTYFQNEAQLEKSRLLSDRFSAERPKGSFSTLEIQRTEQGDSAMYLCASSFGLLGQTQYFGPGTRLLVL.

The chain recombines TRBV6-5 with TRBJ2-7; perhaps TRBD1 as D (6 bases). CDR1 and CDR2 from the germline V gene are MNHEY and SVGAGI. V was cut by 6 bases and J by 5 bases, with 17 bases left in between. CDR3 length: 14 residues. The CDR3 DNA reads as TGTGCCAGCAGGATGGGCAGGGGCAGCAACGAGCAGTACTTC. This gives the protein CASRMGRGSNEQYF.

V and J are TRBV19 and TRBJ1-5, with TRBD1 identical over 7 bases. The junction had 10 bases not matched to a gene; V was cut back by 6 bases and J by 2 bases. Germline assignment: CDR1 LNHDA and CDR2 SQIVND (reference sequence). The CDR3 consists of 16 residues. CDR3 in DNA: TGTGCCAGTAGCCATCACAGGGGCAGCCGCAATCAGCCCCAGCATTTT. It codes for CASSHHRGSRNQPQHF. The full variable domain, completed using reference TRBV19 and TRBJ1-5, is DGGITQSPKYLFRKEGQNVTLSCEQNLNHDAMYWYRQDPGQGLRLIYYSQIVNDFQKGDIAEGYSVSREKKESFPLTVTSAQKNPTAFYLCASSHHRGSRNQPQHFGDGTRLSIL.

This clone was seen only a few times. The chain combines TRBV7-3 with TRBJ1-1; maybe TRBD1 (5 bases). Trimming left V 5 bases short and J 3 bases short, with 10 bases between. The CDR3 contains 13 residues. Germline loops: CDR1 SGHTA, CDR2 FQGTGA. The CDR3 DNA reads TGTGCCAGCAGCACTGACAGTTACACTGAAGCTTTCTTT. Protein product: CASSTDSYTEAFF.